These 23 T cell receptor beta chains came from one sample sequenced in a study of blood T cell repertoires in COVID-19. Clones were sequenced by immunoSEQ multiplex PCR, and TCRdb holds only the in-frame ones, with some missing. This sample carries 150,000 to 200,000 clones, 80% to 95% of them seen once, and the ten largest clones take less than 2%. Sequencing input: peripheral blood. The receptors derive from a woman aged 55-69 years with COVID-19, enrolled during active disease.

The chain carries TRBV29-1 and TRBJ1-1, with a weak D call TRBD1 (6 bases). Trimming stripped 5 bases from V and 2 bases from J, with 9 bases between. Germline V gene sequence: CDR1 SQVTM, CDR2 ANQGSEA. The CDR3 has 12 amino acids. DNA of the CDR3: TGCAGCGTTCGGGGGGCAAACACTGAAGCTTTCTTT. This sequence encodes CSVRGANTEAFF.

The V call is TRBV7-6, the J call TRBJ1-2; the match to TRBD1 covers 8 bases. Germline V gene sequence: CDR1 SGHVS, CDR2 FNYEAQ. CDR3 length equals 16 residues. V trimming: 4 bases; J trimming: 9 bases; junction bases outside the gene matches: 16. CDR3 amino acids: CASSSHPGQDLGSYTF. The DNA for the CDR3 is TGTGCCAGCAGCTCGCATCCGGGACAGGACCTTGGTAGCTACACCTTC.

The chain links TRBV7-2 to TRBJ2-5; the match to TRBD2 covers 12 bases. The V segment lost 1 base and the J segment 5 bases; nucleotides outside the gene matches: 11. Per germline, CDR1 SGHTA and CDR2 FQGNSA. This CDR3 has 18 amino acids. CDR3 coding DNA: TGTGCCAGCAGCTTAGTTTTGTGGGCTAGCGGGGGGGCGGAGACCCAGTACTTC. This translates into CASSLVLWASGGAETQYF. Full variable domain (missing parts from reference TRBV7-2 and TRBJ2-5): GAGVSQSPSNKVTEKGKDVELRCDPISGHTALYWYRQSLGQGLEFLIYFQGNSAPDKSGLPSDRFSAERTGGSVSTLTIQRTQQEDSAVYLCASSLVLWASGGAETQYFGPGTRLLVL.

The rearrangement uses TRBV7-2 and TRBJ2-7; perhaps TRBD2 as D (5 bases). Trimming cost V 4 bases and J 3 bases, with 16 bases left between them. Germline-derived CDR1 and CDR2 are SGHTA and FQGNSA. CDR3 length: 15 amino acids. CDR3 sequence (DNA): TGTGCCAGCAGCTCATATCCCCCCGGGGTCTACGAGCAGTACTTC. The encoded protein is CASSSYPPGVYEQYF.

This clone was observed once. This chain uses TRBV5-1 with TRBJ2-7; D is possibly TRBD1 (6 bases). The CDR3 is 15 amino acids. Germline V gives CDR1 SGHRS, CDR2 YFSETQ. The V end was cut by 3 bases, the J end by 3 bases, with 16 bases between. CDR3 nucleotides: TGCGCCAGCAGCTCACAACAGGGACCCGACTACGAGCAGTACTTC. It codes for CASSSQQGPDYEQYF. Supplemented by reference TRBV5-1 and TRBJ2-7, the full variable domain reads KAGVTQTPRYLIKTRGQQVTLSCSPISGHRSVSWYQQTPGQGLQFLFEYFSETQRNKGNFPGRFSGRQFSNSRSEMNVSTLELGDSALYLCASSSQQGPDYEQYFGPGTRLTVT.

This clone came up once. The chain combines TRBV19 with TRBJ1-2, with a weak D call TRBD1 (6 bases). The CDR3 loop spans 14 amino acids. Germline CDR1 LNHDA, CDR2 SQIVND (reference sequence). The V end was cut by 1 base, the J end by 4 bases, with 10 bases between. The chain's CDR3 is CASSIGGGGYGYTF. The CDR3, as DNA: TGTGCCAGTAGTATAGGCGGGGGCGGCTATGGCTACACCTTC.

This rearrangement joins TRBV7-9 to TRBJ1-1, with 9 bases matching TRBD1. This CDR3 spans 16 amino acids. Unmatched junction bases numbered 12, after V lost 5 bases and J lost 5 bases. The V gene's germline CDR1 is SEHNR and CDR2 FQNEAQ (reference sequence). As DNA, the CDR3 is TGTGCCAGCAGCCCGCTCCGACAGGGGGTAAGGACTGAAGCTTTCTTT. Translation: CASSPLRQGVRTEAFF.

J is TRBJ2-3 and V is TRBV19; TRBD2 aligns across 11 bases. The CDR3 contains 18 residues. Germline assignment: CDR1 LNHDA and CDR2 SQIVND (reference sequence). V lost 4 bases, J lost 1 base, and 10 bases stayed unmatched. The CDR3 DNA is TGTGCCAGTAGTACCCTAGCGGGGGGCTCTTCCCGCACAGATACGCAGTATTTT. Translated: CASSTLAGGSSRTDTQYF.

The CDR3 here is CASSQEPRQGFSGANVLTF. The DNA for the CDR3 is TGCGCCAGCAGCCAAGAACCGAGACAGGGGTTCTCTGGGGCCAACGTCCTGACTTTC. The J gene is TRBJ2-6, the V gene TRBV4-3; 8 bases map to TRBD1. CDR1 LGHNA and CDR2 YSLEER come from the germline V gene. The trim removed 0 bases at V and 0 bases at J, leaving 7 bases unmatched. The CDR3 loop spans 19 amino acids.

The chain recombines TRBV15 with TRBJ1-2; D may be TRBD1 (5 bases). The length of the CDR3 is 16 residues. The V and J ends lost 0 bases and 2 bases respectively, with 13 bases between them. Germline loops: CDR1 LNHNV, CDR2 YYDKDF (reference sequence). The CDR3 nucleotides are TGTGCCACCAGCAGAGATTTGTCACAGGAGAACTATGGCTACACCTTC. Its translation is CATSRDLSQENYGYTF.

In DNA form, the CDR3 reads TGTGCCAGCAGCTTAGTGGGACAGGGGGTTGGCTACACCTTC. Protein product: CASSLVGQGVGYTF. The chain combines TRBV7-9 with TRBJ1-2; 11 bases fit TRBD1. Per the germline V gene, CDR1 is SEHNR and CDR2 is FQNEAQ (reference sequence). The J segment lost 7 bases and the V segment lost 1 base, leaving 2 bases of the junction unmatched. The CDR3 consists of 14 residues.

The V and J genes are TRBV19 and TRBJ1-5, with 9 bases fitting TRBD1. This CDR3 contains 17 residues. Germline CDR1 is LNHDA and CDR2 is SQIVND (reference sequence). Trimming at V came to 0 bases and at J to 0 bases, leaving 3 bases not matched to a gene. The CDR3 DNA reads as TGTGCCAGTAGTATAGAGACAGGGGGGTTTAGCAATCAGCCCCAGCATTTT. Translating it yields CASSIETGGFSNQPQHF.

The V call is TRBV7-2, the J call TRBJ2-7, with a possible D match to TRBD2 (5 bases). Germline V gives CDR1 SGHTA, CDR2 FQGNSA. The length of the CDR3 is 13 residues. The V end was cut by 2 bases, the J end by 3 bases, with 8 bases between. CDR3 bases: TGTGCCAGCAGCTTACGACGGGACTACGAGCAGTACTTC. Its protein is CASSLRRDYEQYF.

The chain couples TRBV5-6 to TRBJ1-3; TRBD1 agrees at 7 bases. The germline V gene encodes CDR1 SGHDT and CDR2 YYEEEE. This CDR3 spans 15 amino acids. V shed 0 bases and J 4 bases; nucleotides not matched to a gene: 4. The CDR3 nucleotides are TGTGCCAGCAGCTTGGTAAGGGGGCGAGGAAACACCATATATTTT. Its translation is CASSLVRGRGNTIYF.

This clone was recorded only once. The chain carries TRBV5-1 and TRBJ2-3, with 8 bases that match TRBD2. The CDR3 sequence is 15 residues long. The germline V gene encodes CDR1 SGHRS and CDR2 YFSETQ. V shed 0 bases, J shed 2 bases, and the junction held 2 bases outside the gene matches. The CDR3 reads CASSLGGGLTDTQYF. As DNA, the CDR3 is TGCGCCAGCAGCTTGGGCGGGGGGCTCACAGATACGCAGTATTTT.

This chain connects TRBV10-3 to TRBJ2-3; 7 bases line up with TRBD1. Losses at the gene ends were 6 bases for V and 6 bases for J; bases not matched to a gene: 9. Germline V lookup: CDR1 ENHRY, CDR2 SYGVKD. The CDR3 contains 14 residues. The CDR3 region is CAISRGNDGDTQYF. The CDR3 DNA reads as TGTGCCATCAGCAGGGGGAATGATGGGGATACGCAGTATTTT.

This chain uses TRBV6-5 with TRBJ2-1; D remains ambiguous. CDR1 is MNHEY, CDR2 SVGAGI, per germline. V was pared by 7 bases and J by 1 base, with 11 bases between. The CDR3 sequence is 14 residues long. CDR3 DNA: TGTGCCAGCAAACCCCGAGTATCCTACAATGAGCAGTTCTTC. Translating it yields CASKPRVSYNEQFF.

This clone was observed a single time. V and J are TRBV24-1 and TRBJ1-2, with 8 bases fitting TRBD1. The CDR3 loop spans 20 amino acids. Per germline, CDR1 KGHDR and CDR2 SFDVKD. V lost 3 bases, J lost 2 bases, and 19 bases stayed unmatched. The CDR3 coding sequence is TGTGCCACCAGTGATGAGTCCGAGTACCGGGACAGGCCTTCAAACTATGGCTACACCTTC. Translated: CATSDESEYRDRPSNYGYTF.

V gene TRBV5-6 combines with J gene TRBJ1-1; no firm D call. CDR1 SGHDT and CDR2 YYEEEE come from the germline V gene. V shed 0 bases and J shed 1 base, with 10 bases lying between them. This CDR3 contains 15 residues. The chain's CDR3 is CASSLDRLANTEAFF. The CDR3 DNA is TGTGCCAGCAGCTTGGATCGGTTAGCGAACACTGAAGCTTTCTTT.

The DNA for the CDR3 is TGCGCCAGCAGCCAAGAGACAGCAACTAATGAAAAACTGTTTTTT. Protein sequence: CASSQETATNEKLFF. The rearrangement uses TRBV4-3 and TRBJ1-4; possible D gene TRBD1, 5 bases. CDR3 length: 15 residues. The germline V gene has CDR1 LGHNA and CDR2 YSLEER. V was pared by 0 bases and J by 0 bases, with 5 bases between.

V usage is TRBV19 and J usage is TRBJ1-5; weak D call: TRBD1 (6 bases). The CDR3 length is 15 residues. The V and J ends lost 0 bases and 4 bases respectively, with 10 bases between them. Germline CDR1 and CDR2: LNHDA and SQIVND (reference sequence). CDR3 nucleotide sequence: TGTGCCAGTAGTATAGATTCTCAGGGGAATCAGCCCCAGCATTTT. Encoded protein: CASSIDSQGNQPQHF.

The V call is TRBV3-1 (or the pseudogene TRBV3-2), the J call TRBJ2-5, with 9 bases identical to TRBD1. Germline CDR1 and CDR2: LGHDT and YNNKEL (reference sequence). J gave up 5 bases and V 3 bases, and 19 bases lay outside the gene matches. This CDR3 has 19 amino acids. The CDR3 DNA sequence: TGTGCCAGCAGCCAGAAACCCGACCCGAAGGACAGGGGCAAGGAGACCCAGTACTTC. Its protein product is CASSQKPDPKDRGKETQYF.

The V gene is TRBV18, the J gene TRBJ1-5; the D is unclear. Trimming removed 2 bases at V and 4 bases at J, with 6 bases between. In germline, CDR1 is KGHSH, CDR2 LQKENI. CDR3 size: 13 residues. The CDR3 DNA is TGTGCCAGCTCACCAGGGGAGAATCAGCCCCAGCATTTT. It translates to CASSPGENQPQHF.